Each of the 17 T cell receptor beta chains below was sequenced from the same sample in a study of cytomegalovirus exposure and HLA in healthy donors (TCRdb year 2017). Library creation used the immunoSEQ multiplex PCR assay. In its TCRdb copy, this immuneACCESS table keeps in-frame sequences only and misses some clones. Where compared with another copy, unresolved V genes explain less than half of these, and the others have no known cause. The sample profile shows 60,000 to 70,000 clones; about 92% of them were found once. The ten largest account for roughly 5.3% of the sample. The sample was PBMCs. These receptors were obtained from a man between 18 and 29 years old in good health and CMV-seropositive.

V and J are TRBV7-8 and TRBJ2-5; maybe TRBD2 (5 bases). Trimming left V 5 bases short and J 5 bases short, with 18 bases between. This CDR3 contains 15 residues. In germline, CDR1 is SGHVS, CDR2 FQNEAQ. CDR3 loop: CASSRVGEAAETQYF. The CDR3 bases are TGTGCCAGCAGCCGAGTGGGAGAGGCCGCCGAGACCCAGTACTTC.

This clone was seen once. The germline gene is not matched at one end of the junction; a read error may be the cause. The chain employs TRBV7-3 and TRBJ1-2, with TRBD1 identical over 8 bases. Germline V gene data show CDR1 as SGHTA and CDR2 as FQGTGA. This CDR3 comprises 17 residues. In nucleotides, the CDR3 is TGCGCCAGCAGCCAAGAAGCGGCAGGGGGCGCGCGGTATGGCTACACCTTC. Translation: CASSQEAAGGARYGYTF.

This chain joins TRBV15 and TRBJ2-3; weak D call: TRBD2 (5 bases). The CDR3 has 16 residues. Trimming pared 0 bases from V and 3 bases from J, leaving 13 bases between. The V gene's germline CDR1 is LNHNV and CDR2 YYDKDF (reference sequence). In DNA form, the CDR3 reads TGTGCCACCAGCAGAGATCTCCGGGGTAGAACAGATACGCAGTATTTT. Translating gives CATSRDLRGRTDTQYF.

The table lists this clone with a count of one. As DNA, the CDR3 is TGTGCCAGTAAAACGCGGGGGGGATTCACAGATACGCAGTATTTT. Its translation is CASKTRGGFTDTQYF. V is TRBV7-9 and J is TRBJ2-3, with 9 nucleotides matching TRBD2. This CDR3 contains 15 residues. V shed 9 bases, J shed 2 bases, and the junction held 9 bases outside the gene matches. CDR1 is SEHNR, CDR2 FQNEAQ, per germline (reference sequence).

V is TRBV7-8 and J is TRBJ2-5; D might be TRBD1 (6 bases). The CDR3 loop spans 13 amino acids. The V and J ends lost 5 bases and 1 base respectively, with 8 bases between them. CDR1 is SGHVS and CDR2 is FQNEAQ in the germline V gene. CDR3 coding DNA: TGTGCCAGCAGCCCCAGGGGCCAAGAGACCCAGTACTTC. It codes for CASSPRGQETQYF. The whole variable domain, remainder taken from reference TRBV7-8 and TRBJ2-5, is GAGVSQSPRYKVAKRGQDVALRCDPISGHVSLFWYQQALGQGPEFLTYFQNEAQLDKSGLPSDRFFAERPEGSVSTLKIQRTQQEDSAVYLCASSPRGQETQYFGPGTRLLVL.

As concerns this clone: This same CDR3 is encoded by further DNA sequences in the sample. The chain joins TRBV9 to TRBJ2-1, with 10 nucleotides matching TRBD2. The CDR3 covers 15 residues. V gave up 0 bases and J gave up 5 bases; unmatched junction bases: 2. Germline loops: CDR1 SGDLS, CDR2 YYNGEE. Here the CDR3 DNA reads TGTGCCAGCAGCGTAGGGACTAGCGGTAACAATGAGCAGTTCTTC. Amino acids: CASSVGTSGNNEQFF.

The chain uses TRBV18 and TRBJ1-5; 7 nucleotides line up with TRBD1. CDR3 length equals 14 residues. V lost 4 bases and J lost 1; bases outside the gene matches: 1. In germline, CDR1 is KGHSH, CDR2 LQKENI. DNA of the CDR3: TGTGCCAGCTCACTGACAGGGAGCAATCAGCCCCAGCATTTT. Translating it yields CASSLTGSNQPQHF.

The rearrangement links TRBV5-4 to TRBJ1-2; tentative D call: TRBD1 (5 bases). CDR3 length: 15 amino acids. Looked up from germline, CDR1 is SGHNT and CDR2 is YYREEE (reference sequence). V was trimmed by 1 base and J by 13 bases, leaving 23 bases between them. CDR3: CASSLRDLERVPGTF. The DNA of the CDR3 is TGTGCCAGCAGCTTGAGGGACTTAGAAAGGGTCCCTGGCACCTTC.

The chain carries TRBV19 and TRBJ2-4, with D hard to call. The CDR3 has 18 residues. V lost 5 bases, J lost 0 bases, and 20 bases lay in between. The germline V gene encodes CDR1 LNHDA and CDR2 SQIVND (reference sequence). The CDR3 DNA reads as TGTGCCAGTAGTCCACGAGGCCATGGTGGCTTAGCCAAAAACATTCAGTACTTC. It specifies CASSPRGHGGLAKNIQYF.

Here the CDR3 reads CASIGGIQSTDTQYF. The CDR3 DNA reads as TGTGCCAGCATTGGCGGAATCCAAAGCACAGATACGCAGTATTTT. The chain links TRBV25-1 to TRBJ2-3; D is uncertain. There are 15 residues in the CDR3. Germline CDR1 and CDR2: MGHDK and SYGVNS. Trimming took 7 bases from V and 0 from J, leaving 14 bases between them. The complete variable domain, with remaining parts taken from reference TRBV25-1 and TRBJ2-3, reads EADIYQTPRYLVIGTGKKITLECSQTMGHDKMYWYQQDPGMELHLIHYSYGVNSTEKGDLSSESTVSRIRTEHFPLTLESARPSHTSQYLCASIGGIQSTDTQYFGPGTRLTVL.

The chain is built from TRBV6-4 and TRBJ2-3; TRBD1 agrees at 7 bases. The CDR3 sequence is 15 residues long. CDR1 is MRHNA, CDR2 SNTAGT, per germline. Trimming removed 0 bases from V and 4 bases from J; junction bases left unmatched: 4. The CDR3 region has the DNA TGTGCCAGCAGTGACTCAGAGGGGGCGGCAGATACGCAGTATTTT. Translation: CASSDSEGAADTQYF.

The CDR3 nucleotides are TGTGCCTGGAGTGGGGGGCGAACCTACGAGCAGTACTTC. The encoded protein is CAWSGGRTYEQYF. The V call is TRBV30, the J call TRBJ2-7, with TRBD1 as a possible D gene (6 bases). Germline values: CDR1 GTSNPN, CDR2 SVGIG (reference sequence). V dropped 1 base and J dropped 2 bases, with 9 bases sitting between them. The CDR3 is 13 residues long.

The CDR3 loop is CASSQRLVGGYEQYF. CDR3 sequence (DNA): TGCGCCAGCAGCCAGCGCTTAGTGGGGGGCTACGAGCAGTACTTC. This chain joins TRBV4-1 and TRBJ2-7; perhaps TRBD2 as D (6 bases). Germline V lookup: CDR1 MGHRA, CDR2 YSYEKL. The CDR3 spans 15 residues. V was pared by 3 bases and J by 3 bases, with 15 bases between.

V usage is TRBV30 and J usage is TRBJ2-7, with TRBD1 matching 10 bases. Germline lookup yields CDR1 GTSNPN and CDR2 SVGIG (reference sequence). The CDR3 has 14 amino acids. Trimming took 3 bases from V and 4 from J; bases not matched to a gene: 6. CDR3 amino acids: CAWRTGQGTYEQYF. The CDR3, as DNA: TGTGCCTGGAGAACGGGACAGGGGACATACGAGCAGTACTTC.

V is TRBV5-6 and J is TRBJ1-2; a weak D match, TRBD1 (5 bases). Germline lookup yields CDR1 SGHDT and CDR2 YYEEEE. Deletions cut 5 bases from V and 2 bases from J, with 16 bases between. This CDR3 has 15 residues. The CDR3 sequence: CASRSLDGGNYGYTF. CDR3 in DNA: TGTGCCAGCAGAAGTCTAGACGGGGGGAACTATGGCTACACCTTC.

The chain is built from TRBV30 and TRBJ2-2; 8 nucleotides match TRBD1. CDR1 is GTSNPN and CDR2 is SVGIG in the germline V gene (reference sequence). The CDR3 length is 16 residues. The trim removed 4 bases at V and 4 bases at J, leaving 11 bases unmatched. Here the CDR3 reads CAWTLGQGASTGELFF. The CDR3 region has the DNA TGTGCCTGGACCCTAGGGCAGGGGGCTAGCACCGGGGAGCTGTTTTTT.

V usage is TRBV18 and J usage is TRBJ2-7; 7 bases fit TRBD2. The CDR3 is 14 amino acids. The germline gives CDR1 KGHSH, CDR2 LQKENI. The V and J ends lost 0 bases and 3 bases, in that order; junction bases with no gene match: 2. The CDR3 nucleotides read TGTGCCAGCTCACCACCCCAGCGGGGCTACGAGCAGTACTTC. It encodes CASSPPQRGYEQYF. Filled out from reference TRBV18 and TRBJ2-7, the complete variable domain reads NAGVMQNPRHLVRRRGQEARLRCSPMKGHSHVYWYRQLPEEGLKFMVYLQKENIIDESGMPKERFSAEFPKEGPSILRIQQVVRGDSAAYFCASSPPQRGYEQYFGPGTRLTVT.